The 14 T cell receptor beta chains below come from one sample, sequenced in a study of T-cell reconstitution after alpha-beta-depleted transplantation in children. Unique molecular identifiers featured in how the TCRbeta library was prepared. MiXCR was run by TCRdb on the PCR reads, yielding one entry per CDR3 protein. The sample includes about 200,000 distinct CDR3 sequences, more than 14% seen only once; the top ten take under 15%. The material sequenced was PBMCs from the stem cell graft donor, taken from the stem cell graft. All receptors come from a human donor who donated a stem cell graft to a child with acute lymphoblastic leukemia.

This clonotype was picked up many times. The chain recombines TRBV20-1 with TRBJ2-7; TRBD2 agrees at 8 bases. The CDR3 is 14 amino acids. The germline gives CDR1 DFQATT, CDR2 SNEGSKA (reference sequence). Germline trimming cut 6 bases from V and 2 bases from J; bases unmatched to any gene: 9. CDR3 sequence (DNA): TGCAGTGCAGCGACTAGCGAAGGCGCCTACGAGCAGTACTTC. It yields the protein CSAATSEGAYEQYF.

The rearrangement uses TRBV29-1 and TRBJ2-7; TRBD2 might be the D (6 bases). The V and J ends lost 6 bases and 1 base respectively, with 16 bases between them. The CDR3 has 14 residues. CDR1 is SQVTM and CDR2 is ANQGSEA in the germline V gene. CDR3 in DNA: TGCAGCGTCCTGGACTATTGGGGGTCCTACGAGCAGTACTTC. It translates to CSVLDYWGSYEQYF.

This clonotype was detected ten times or more. CDR3 DNA sequence: TGTGCCAGCAGTTCGCTACTAGCGGGACGGGATACGCAGTATTTT. Translation gives CASSSLLAGRDTQYF. The J gene is TRBJ2-3, the V gene TRBV27; 10 bases are a match to TRBD2. Germline V lookup: CDR1 MNHEY, CDR2 SMNVEV (reference sequence). After removal of 4 bases from V and 6 bases from J, the junction contained 7 bases not matched to a gene. The CDR3 covers 15 residues.

The sample holds many counts of this clonotype. The chain uses TRBV11-2 and TRBJ2-2, with 7 bases that match TRBD2. Germline CDR1 reads SGHAT; CDR2 reads FQNNGV. The V segment lost 5 bases and the J segment 1 base; nucleotides outside the gene matches: 13. The CDR3 length is 18 residues. DNA of the CDR3: TGTGCCAGCAGCAGCGGGGTTGGGAGATGGTGGAACACCGGGGAGCTGTTTTTT. This encodes CASSSGVGRWWNTGELFF.

Ten or more counts support this clonotype. This chain joins TRBV5-6 and TRBJ2-1; D remains ambiguous. The CDR3 consists of 15 residues. Germline V gene lookup returns CDR1 SGHDT and CDR2 YYEEEE. V was clipped by 4 bases and J by 9 bases, with 20 bases between them. The CDR3 here is CASSPLRTRYSEQFF. The DNA for the CDR3 is TGTGCCAGCAGCCCTCTCCGGACCAGGTATTCTGAGCAGTTCTTC.

The chain uses TRBV20-1 and TRBJ2-1; 9 bases fit TRBD2. In germline, CDR1 is DFQATT, CDR2 SNEGSKA (reference sequence). The trim removed 0 bases at V and 9 bases at J, leaving 9 bases unmatched. The CDR3 loop spans 15 amino acids. The CDR3 sequence is CSARDNSGSDREQFF. CDR3 coding DNA: TGCAGTGCTAGAGATAATAGCGGGAGCGACCGTGAGCAGTTCTTC.

This clonotype showed up just a few times. V and J are TRBV12-3 or TRBV12-4 and TRBJ1-1; D is possibly TRBD1 (6 bases). This CDR3 contains 14 residues. The DNA of the CDR3 is TGTGCGAGTATAGGGGGGGCGGGATACACTGAAGCTTTCTTT. It encodes CASIGGAGYTEAFF.

This clonotype came up many times. This chain connects TRBV10-3 to TRBJ2-3; D not certain. The V gene lost 4 bases and the J gene lost 5 bases, with 7 bases spanning the gap. The CDR3 totals 12 residues. Germline V lookup: CDR1 ENHRY, CDR2 SYGVKD. The chain's CDR3 is CAISGIGDTQYF. CDR3 in DNA: TGTGCCATCAGTGGGATAGGAGATACGCAGTATTTT.

This clonotype appeared a few times. This sequence joins TRBV28 and TRBJ2-7; TRBD1 matches at 11 bases. J gave up 4 bases and V 1 base, and 15 bases lay outside the gene matches. The length of the CDR3 is 19 residues. Per the germline V gene, CDR1 is MDHEN and CDR2 is SYDVKM. The CDR3 sequence: CASSLFDGSGTGGFYEQYF. The CDR3, as DNA: TGTGCCAGCAGTTTATTCGATGGATCCGGGACAGGGGGGTTTTACGAGCAGTACTTC. The variable domain in full, completed from reference TRBV28 and TRBJ2-7, reads DVKVTQSSRYLVKRTGEKVFLECVQDMDHENMFWYRQDPGLGLRLIYFSYDVKMKEKGDIPEGYSVSREKKERFSLILESASTNQTSMYLCASSLFDGSGTGGFYEQYFGPGTRLTVT.

V is TRBV12-3 or TRBV12-4 and J is TRBJ2-3; D uncertain. V gave up 2 bases and J gave up 2 bases, with 8 bases separating them. CDR3 length: 14 amino acids. CDR3 nucleotide sequence: TGTGCCAGCAGTTTAACGACTCCCACAGATACGCAGTATTTT. Translation: CASSLTTPTDTQYF.

This clonotype has ten or more counts. This chain joins TRBV12-3 or TRBV12-4 and TRBJ2-2; no firm D call. Deletions cut 3 bases from V and 4 bases from J, with 3 bases between. This CDR3 has 12 amino acids. CDR3 amino acids: CASSFGTGELFF. The CDR3 nucleotides are TGTGCCAGCAGTTTCGGCACCGGGGAGCTGTTTTTT.

V usage is TRBV20-1 and J usage is TRBJ2-1, with 10 bases identical to TRBD2. Germline V gene data show CDR1 as DFQATT and CDR2 as SNEGSKA (reference sequence). J was trimmed by 6 bases and V by 2 bases; bases with no gene match: 7. This CDR3 is 15 amino acids long. CDR3 sequence (DNA): TGCAGTGCTAGATCTAGCGGGAGTGCCGCCAATGAGCAGTTCTTC. Protein sequence: CSARSSGSAANEQFF.

Concerning this clonotype: One junction end disagrees with the germline gene, perhaps due to a read error. The V and J genes are TRBV10-3 and TRBJ1-1; D might be TRBD1 (6 bases). Germline-derived CDR1 and CDR2 are ENHRY and SYGVKD. CDR3 size: 11 residues. CDR3 region: CALKGGTEAFF. CDR3 nucleotides: TGTGCCCTCAAGGGGGGCACTGAAGCTTTCTTC.

In its sample, this clonotype was seen many times. The chain joins TRBV28 to TRBJ2-7; TRBD2 matches at 8 bases. V lost 5 bases and J lost 3; bases outside the gene matches: 12. Per the germline V gene, CDR1 is MDHEN and CDR2 is SYDVKM. The CDR3 consists of 16 residues. The CDR3 DNA sequence: TGTGCCAGCAGTCCCTCGGTTGGGACTAGTCGCTACGAGCAGTACTTC. Residues: CASSPSVGTSRYEQYF.